The 14 T cell receptor beta chains given below trace back to one sample, sequenced in a study of blood T cell repertoires in COVID-19. Method: immunoSEQ multiplex PCR; TCRdb's copy keeps in-frame clones and lacks some. The table has around 130,000 clones, about 80% seen once. The source material was peripheral blood. The receptors were gathered from a woman in her sixties or seventies with acute or convalescent COVID-19.

The chain uses TRBV9 and TRBJ1-2, with D perhaps matching TRBD1 (5 bases). V shed 2 bases and J shed 6 bases, with 14 bases lying between them. CDR3 size: 14 residues. From germline, CDR1 is SGDLS and CDR2 YYNGEE. CDR3 in DNA: TGTGCCAGCAGCGTTTCTTGGGGACTAAATGGCTACACCTTC. Encoded protein: CASSVSWGLNGYTF.

The CDR3 loop reads CASSDGQGFTNEKLFF. In DNA, the CDR3 is TGTGCCAGCAGTGATGGACAGGGATTCACTAATGAAAAACTGTTTTTT. J is TRBJ1-4 and V is TRBV2, with 8 bases identical to TRBD1. The germline V gene encodes CDR1 SNHLY and CDR2 FYNNEI. The CDR3 contains 16 residues. Trimming took 3 bases from V and 2 from J; bases not matched to a gene: 5.

This clone was picked up one time. The chain has TRBV24-1 and TRBJ2-5; 8 bases agree with TRBD1. The germline V gene has CDR1 KGHDR and CDR2 SFDVKD. V gave up 3 bases and J gave up 4 bases; unmatched junction bases: 3. The CDR3 sequence is 14 residues long. CDR3 sequence: CATSDQQGVETQYF. Written as DNA, the CDR3 is TGTGCCACCAGTGATCAACAGGGGGTAGAGACCCAGTACTTC.

This chain joins TRBV2 and TRBJ2-2; D remains ambiguous. Germline CDR1 and CDR2: SNHLY and FYNNEI. V lost 7 bases and J 4 bases, leaving 7 bases between the germline ends. This CDR3 contains 12 residues. The CDR3 reads CASIGVTGELFF. The CDR3 DNA reads as TGTGCCAGCATTGGAGTCACCGGGGAGCTGTTTTTT.

The chain employs TRBV24-1 and TRBJ1-1; the D gene is possibly TRBD1 (6 bases). V lost 1 base, J lost 11 bases, and 16 bases lay in between. Germline V CDR1 and CDR2: KGHDR, SFDVKD. The CDR3 runs to 14 residues. The CDR3 sequence: CATSDFFPAGVAFF. As DNA, the CDR3 is TGTGCCACCAGTGATTTCTTTCCGGCAGGGGTTGCTTTCTTT.

This clone was observed once. V is TRBV7-3 and J is TRBJ1-1, with TRBD1 matching over 7 bases. CDR1 and CDR2 (germline): SGHTA, FQGTGA. V was pared by 5 bases and J by 2 bases, with 2 bases of the junction left unmatched. The CDR3 is made up of 13 amino acids. The CDR3 bases are TGTGCCAGCAGCCAGGGGGGAAACACTGAAGCTTTCTTT. It is translated as CASSQGGNTEAFF.

This clone was picked up many times. CDR3 in amino acids: CASSYPGGSPLHF. CDR3 bases: TGTGCCAGCAGCTATCCCGGCGGTTCACCCCTCCACTTT. The rearrangement links TRBV11-2 to TRBJ1-6, with D unresolved. The germline CDR1 and CDR2 sequences are SGHAT and FQNNGV. The CDR3 loop spans 13 amino acids. V dropped 4 bases and J dropped 9 bases, with 10 bases sitting between them.

The J gene is TRBJ2-2, the V gene TRBV3-1 (or the pseudogene TRBV3-2); 8 nucleotides match TRBD1. The V and J ends lost 1 base and 7 bases, in that order; junction bases with no gene match: 5. This CDR3 comprises 15 residues. Germline CDR1 and CDR2: LGHDT and YNNKEL (reference sequence). The CDR3 here is CASSQGQGSGGELFF. CDR3 nucleotide sequence: TGTGCCAGCAGCCAAGGACAGGGGAGTGGCGGGGAGCTGTTTTTT.

The chain combines TRBV11-2 with TRBJ2-2; D is undetermined. CDR1 SGHAT and CDR2 FQNNGV come from the germline V gene. The CDR3 has 15 residues. V was cut by 5 bases and J by 6 bases, with 16 bases left in between. The DNA for the CDR3 is TGTGCCAGCAGCCCCGCCCCACAAGTCTCCGGGGAGCTGTTTTTT. Protein: CASSPAPQVSGELFF.

The V and J genes are TRBV5-6 and TRBJ2-5; D is uncertain. In germline, CDR1 is SGHDT, CDR2 YYEEEE. V lost 1 base and J lost 4, with 8 bases in between. The CDR3 is made up of 13 amino acids. In DNA form, the CDR3 reads TGTGCCAGCAGCTTGCGACAACGAGAGACCCAGTACTTC. Translation: CASSLRQRETQYF.

This clone was counted a few times. The chain carries TRBV4-2 and TRBJ1-2; 9 bases map to TRBD1. Trimming cost V 6 bases and J 2 bases; bases outside gene matches: 4. This CDR3 region has 14 residues. From germline, CDR1 is LGHNA and CDR2 YNFKEQ. DNA of the CDR3: TGTGCCAGCAGGCAACAGGGGGCGAACTATGGCTACACCTTC. Its translation: CASRQQGANYGYTF.

The rearrangement links TRBV30 to TRBJ2-1; D may be TRBD1 (6 bases). CDR3 length: 11 amino acids. The germline V gene encodes CDR1 GTSNPN and CDR2 SVGIG (reference sequence). The V and J ends lost 6 bases and 10 bases respectively, with 13 bases between them. This chain's CDR3 is CACRQGKEQFF. CDR3 DNA: TGTGCCTGCCGTCAGGGGAAGGAGCAGTTCTTC.

V is TRBV13 and J is TRBJ1-2; possibly TRBD1 for D (5 bases). The CDR3 covers 17 residues. Germline CDR1 and CDR2: PRHDT and FYEKMQ (reference sequence). Trimming removed 1 base from V and 0 bases from J, with 15 bases in between. This chain's CDR3 is CASSLAGTPRANYGYTF. CDR3 nucleotide sequence: TGTGCCAGCAGCTTAGCCGGGACTCCACGAGCTAACTATGGCTACACCTTC. The complete variable domain, with remaining parts taken from reference TRBV13 and TRBJ1-2, reads AAGVIQSPRHLIKEKRETATLKCYPIPRHDTVYWYQQGPGQDPQFLISFYEKMQSDKGSIPDRFSAQQFSDYHSELNMSSLELGDSALYFCASSLAGTPRANYGYTFGSGTRLTVV.

V is TRBV29-1 and J is TRBJ1-6; D is uncertain. V lost 5 bases and J lost 2, with 7 bases in between. The CDR3 length is 13 residues. The V gene's germline CDR1 is SQVTM and CDR2 ANQGSEA. For the CDR3, the DNA is TGCAGCGTTACAGAGACCTATAATTCACCCCTCCACTTT. Translation gives CSVTETYNSPLHF.